Included here is one T cell receptor (beta chain) sequence, with context. Its antigen is not identified. Sample barcodes and UMIs were carried by the TCR alpha and TCR beta cDNA libraries that 5'RACE generated with constant-segment primers. TCRdb re-analysed the 5' RACE reads in MiXCR, keeping a single row per CDR3 protein. The sample holds 260,000 or so distinct CDR3 sequences, over 15% seen once. The sample is drawn from a study of T-cell memory formation after mild COVID-19. Trimming shortened V by 5 bases and J by 3 bases, and 11 bases separated the two germline ends. Germline CDR1 and CDR2: MGHRA and YSYEKL. This CDR3 spans 14 amino acids. General study results and limits: Shrinking CD4+ clones resided mostly in CM and EM, and CD8+ ones in EMRA.

Sequenced sample: PBMCs or a T cell subset sorted from them (not recorded which). The receptor was isolated from a man between 18 and 35 years old who had mild COVID-19 (a few samples of this study predate the infection). Cell type and time point are not known. The chain uses TRBV4-1 and TRBJ1-5; no clear D gene. The CDR3 here is CASSGEGFNQPQHF. The CDR3 coding sequence is TGCGCCAGCAGCGGAGAAGGGTTCAATCAGCCCCAGCATTTT.